This TCR beta chain is drawn from a study of blood T cell repertoires in COVID-19. In the study overall: The United States, Italy and Spain were the sources of the acute and convalescent COVID-19 samples.

This CDR3 comprises 11 residues. Germline lookup yields CDR1 GTSNPN and CDR2 SVGIG (reference sequence). Trimming removed 2 bases at V and 7 bases at J, with 8 bases between. Here immunoSEQ multiplex PCR was the method, and the copy in TCRdb shows in-frame clones only, minus some. Here the sample spans about 370,000 clones, roughly nine tenths being singletons. The chain combines TRBV30 with TRBJ1-2; D call uncertain. Specimen: PBMCs or T cells enriched from blood (not recorded which). The receptor's source is a woman aged 40 to 50 who had been exposed to COVID-19. CDR3 DNA sequence: TGTGCCTGGAGTCGACCGGGTGGCTACACCTTC. Translating it yields CAWSRPGGYTF.